These 8 T cell receptor beta chains came from one sample sequenced in a study of blood T cell repertoires in COVID-19. Profiled with immunoSEQ multiplex PCR; TCRdb holds only in-frame clones, not every one. Found here are around 370,000 clones, roughly 86% of them singletons; the top ten hold around 6.6%. The specimen sequenced was peripheral blood. These receptors were collected from a woman aged 65 to 85 with COVID-19, enrolled during active disease.

The chain joins TRBV6-5 to TRBJ1-1; no definite D call. This CDR3 is 12 amino acids long. The germline V and J ends were trimmed by 7 bases and 4 bases, with 10 bases remaining between them. The germline V gene encodes CDR1 MNHEY and CDR2 SVGAGI. The CDR3 sequence is CASNGVGTEAFF. CDR3 in DNA: TGTGCCAGCAACGGGGTGGGCACTGAAGCTTTCTTT.

The V gene is TRBV2, the J gene TRBJ2-5, with D perhaps TRBD1 (5 bases). Trimming removed 2 bases at V and 5 bases at J, with 12 bases between. The CDR3 covers 14 residues. CDR1 and CDR2 (germline): SNHLY, FYNNEI. The CDR3 sequence is CASSERGRDETQYF. DNA of the CDR3: TGTGCCAGCAGTGAAAGGGGTCGAGATGAGACCCAGTACTTC.

V usage is TRBV4-1 and J usage is TRBJ1-1; 9 bases map to TRBD1. Per the germline V gene, CDR1 is MGHRA and CDR2 is YSYEKL. This CDR3 is built from 14 residues. With V trimmed by 5 bases and J by 4 bases, 5 bases remained unmatched. The CDR3 region is CASSGQGSGTEAFF. The CDR3 DNA reads as TGCGCCAGCAGCGGACAGGGGAGTGGCACTGAAGCTTTCTTT.

This chain connects TRBV27 to TRBJ1-1; no clear D. This CDR3 is built from 13 residues. With 5 bases removed from V and 3 bases from J, the gap between germline ends came to 10 bases. Germline assignment: CDR1 MNHEY and CDR2 SMNVEV (reference sequence). CDR3 DNA: TGTGCCAGCAGTGTTATAGAGGACACTGAAGCTTTCTTT. Protein: CASSVIEDTEAFF.

This clone was seen more than once but under ten times. In the same sample, other DNA sequences code for this CDR3. This chain links TRBV12-3 or TRBV12-4 with TRBJ1-1; no reliable D call. The CDR3 extends over 13 amino acids. V was trimmed by 1 base and J by 1 base, leaving 4 bases between them. The CDR3 sequence: CASSLGQNTEAFF. The DNA for the CDR3 is TGTGCCAGCAGTTTAGGACAGAACACTGAAGCTTTCTTT.

The rearrangement uses TRBV7-3 and TRBJ2-2; 7 nucleotides align to TRBD2. Germline V gene data show CDR1 as SGHTA and CDR2 as FQGTGA. V gave up 6 bases and J gave up 6 bases; unmatched junction bases: 4. The CDR3 contains 13 residues. The CDR3 region is CASRMTSSGELFF. The DNA of the CDR3 is TGTGCCAGCAGAATGACTAGCTCCGGGGAGCTGTTTTTT.

This clone occurred once. The rearrangement links TRBV9 to TRBJ2-7; TRBD1 matches 7 bases. Germline V gene data show CDR1 as SGDLS and CDR2 as YYNGEE. J was trimmed by 4 bases and V by 4 bases; bases with no gene match: 11. CDR3 length: 15 residues. The CDR3 DNA reads as TGTGCCAGCAGCCCAAGGGGACAGCCTCCTTACGAGCAGTACTTC. It translates to CASSPRGQPPYEQYF.

The V gene is TRBV5-6, the J gene TRBJ1-6, with 7 bases matching TRBD1. V trimming: 4 bases; J trimming: 8 bases; junction bases outside the gene matches: 0. This CDR3 comprises 12 residues. Germline CDR1 reads SGHDT; CDR2 reads YYEEEE. In DNA form, the CDR3 reads TGTGCCAGCAGCACAGGGGATTCACCCCTCCACTTT. This codes for CASSTGDSPLHF.